Listed below are T cell receptor beta chains from one sample, sequenced in a study of beta chain features in type 1 diabetes. Using immunoSEQ multiplex PCR, the repertoire was profiled, and TCRdb retains in-frame clones only, with some absent. The table records some 190,000 clones, 6.5% to 8.5% of them present only once. Material: central memory CD4+ T cells from blood. All receptors come from a man younger than 35 with type 1 diabetes. The conserved cysteine and the conserved F or W are not part of the CDR3 here.

cdr3_length: 14; v_call: TRBV19; j_call: TRBJ1-5; cdr3_aa: ASSPDRQGRRQPQH
cdr3_length: 14; v_call: TRBV5-5; j_call: TRBJ2-5; cdr3_aa: ASSPNLNDREETQY
cdr3_length: 11; v_call: TRBV7-2; j_call: TRBJ1-1; cdr3_aa: ASSSGQGVGAF
cdr3_length: 13; v_call: TRBV11-2; j_call: TRBJ1-1; cdr3_aa: ASSLSWQGNTEAF
cdr3_length: 14; v_call: TRBV7-2; j_call: TRBJ1-2; cdr3_aa: ASSRSPGDQVYGYT
cdr3_length: 14; v_call: TRBV15; j_call: TRBJ2-5; cdr3_aa: ATSRDGDPLKETQY
cdr3_length: 12; v_call: TRBV18; j_call: TRBJ2-6; cdr3_aa: ASSPSSGANVLT
cdr3_length: 13; v_call: TRBV28; j_call: TRBJ1-2; cdr3_aa: ASSLTGGLGYGYT
cdr3_length: 13; v_call: TRBV5-1; j_call: TRBJ2-7; cdr3_aa: ASSPQTGAPNEQY
cdr3_length: 13; v_call: TRBV5-4; j_call: TRBJ2-5; cdr3_aa: ASRDAGTSVETQY
cdr3_length: 12; v_call: TRBV27; j_call: TRBJ2-7; cdr3_aa: ASSYQNSVYEQY
cdr3_length: 13; v_call: TRBV28; j_call: TRBJ2-5; cdr3_aa: ASSLVTGGMETQY
cdr3_length: 13; v_call: TRBV5-6; j_call: TRBJ2-1; cdr3_aa: ASSLAPAGNNEQF
cdr3_length: 14; v_call: TRBV28; j_call: TRBJ1-2; cdr3_aa: ASSRLKRDRDEGYT
cdr3_length: 13; v_call: TRBV18; j_call: TRBJ1-1; cdr3_aa: ASTSQGSMNTEAF
cdr3_length: 12; v_call: TRBV29-1; j_call: TRBJ1-1; cdr3_aa: SVEQGGGGTEAF
cdr3_length: 14; v_call: TRBV4-3; j_call: TRBJ1-2; cdr3_aa: ASSQGRARRAYGYT
cdr3_length: 14; v_call: TRBV5-1; j_call: TRBJ2-1; cdr3_aa: ASRPTSGSSYNEQF
cdr3_length: 13; v_call: TRBV27; j_call: TRBJ2-1; cdr3_aa: ASSLLGIAGEEQF
cdr3_length: 13; v_call: TRBV6-5; j_call: TRBJ2-3; cdr3_aa: ASSYVAGETDTQY